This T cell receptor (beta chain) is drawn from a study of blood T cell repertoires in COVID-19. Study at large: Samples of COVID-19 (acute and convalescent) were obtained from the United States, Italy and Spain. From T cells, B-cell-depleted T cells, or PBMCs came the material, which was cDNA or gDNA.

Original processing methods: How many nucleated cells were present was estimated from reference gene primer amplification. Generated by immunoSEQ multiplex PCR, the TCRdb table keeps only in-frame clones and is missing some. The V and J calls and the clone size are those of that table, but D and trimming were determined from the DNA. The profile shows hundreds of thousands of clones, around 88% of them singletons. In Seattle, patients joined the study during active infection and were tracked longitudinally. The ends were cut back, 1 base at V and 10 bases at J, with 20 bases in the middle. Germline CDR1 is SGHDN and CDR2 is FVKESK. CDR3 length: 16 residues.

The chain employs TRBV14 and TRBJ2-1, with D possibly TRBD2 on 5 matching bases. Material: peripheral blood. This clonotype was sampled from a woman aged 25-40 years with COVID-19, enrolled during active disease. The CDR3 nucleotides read TGTGCCAGCAGCCAAGGGTGGCTAGCCCTCTCTGCGGAGCAGTTCTTC. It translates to CASSQGWLALSAEQFF. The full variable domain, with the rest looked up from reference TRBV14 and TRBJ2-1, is EAGVTQFPSHSVIEKGQTVTLRCDPISGHDNLYWYRRVMGKEIKFLLHFVKESKQDESGMPNNRFLAERTGGTYSTLKVQPAELEDSGVYFCASSQGWLALSAEQFFGPGTRLTVL.